This T cell receptor (beta chain) was retrieved from a study of blood T cell repertoires in COVID-19. Background on the study: Both acute and convalescent COVID-19 samples were obtained from the United States, Italy and Spain. T cells, B-cell-depleted T cells, or PBMCs provided the cDNA or gDNA that served as material.

How the authors handled the data: Estimation of nucleated cell counts was performed using reference gene primer amplification. The data were produced by immunoSEQ multiplex PCR, yet TCRdb's version contains in-frame clones alone and is incomplete. V and J calls and clone size are given by that table; D and trimming were obtained from the DNA. Found here are about 180,000 clones, 80% of them singletons; the top ten hold about 6.5%. This CDR3 has 13 amino acids. Germline loops: CDR1 SGDLS, CDR2 YYNGEE. Trimming shortened V by 3 bases and J by 7 bases, and 13 bases separated the two germline ends. The sequenced material came from peripheral blood. The J gene is TRBJ1-2, the V gene TRBV9, with a tentative D call TRBD1 (6 bases). This clonotype was sampled from a man between 65 and 79 years old with active or convalescent COVID-19. The CDR3 region is CASSEGGSSGYTF. As DNA, the CDR3 is TGTGCCAGCAGCGAGGGGGGGAGTAGTGGCTACACCTTC.